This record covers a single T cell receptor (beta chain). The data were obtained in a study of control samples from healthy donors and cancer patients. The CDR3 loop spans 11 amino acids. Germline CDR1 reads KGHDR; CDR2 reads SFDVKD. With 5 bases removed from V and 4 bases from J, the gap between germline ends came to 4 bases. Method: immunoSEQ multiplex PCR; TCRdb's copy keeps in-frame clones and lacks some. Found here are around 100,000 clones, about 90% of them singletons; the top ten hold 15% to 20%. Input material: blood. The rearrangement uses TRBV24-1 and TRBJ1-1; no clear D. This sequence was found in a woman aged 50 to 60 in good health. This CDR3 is CATSAGTEAFF. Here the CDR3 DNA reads TGTGCCACCAGTGCGGGCACTGAAGCTTTCTTT.